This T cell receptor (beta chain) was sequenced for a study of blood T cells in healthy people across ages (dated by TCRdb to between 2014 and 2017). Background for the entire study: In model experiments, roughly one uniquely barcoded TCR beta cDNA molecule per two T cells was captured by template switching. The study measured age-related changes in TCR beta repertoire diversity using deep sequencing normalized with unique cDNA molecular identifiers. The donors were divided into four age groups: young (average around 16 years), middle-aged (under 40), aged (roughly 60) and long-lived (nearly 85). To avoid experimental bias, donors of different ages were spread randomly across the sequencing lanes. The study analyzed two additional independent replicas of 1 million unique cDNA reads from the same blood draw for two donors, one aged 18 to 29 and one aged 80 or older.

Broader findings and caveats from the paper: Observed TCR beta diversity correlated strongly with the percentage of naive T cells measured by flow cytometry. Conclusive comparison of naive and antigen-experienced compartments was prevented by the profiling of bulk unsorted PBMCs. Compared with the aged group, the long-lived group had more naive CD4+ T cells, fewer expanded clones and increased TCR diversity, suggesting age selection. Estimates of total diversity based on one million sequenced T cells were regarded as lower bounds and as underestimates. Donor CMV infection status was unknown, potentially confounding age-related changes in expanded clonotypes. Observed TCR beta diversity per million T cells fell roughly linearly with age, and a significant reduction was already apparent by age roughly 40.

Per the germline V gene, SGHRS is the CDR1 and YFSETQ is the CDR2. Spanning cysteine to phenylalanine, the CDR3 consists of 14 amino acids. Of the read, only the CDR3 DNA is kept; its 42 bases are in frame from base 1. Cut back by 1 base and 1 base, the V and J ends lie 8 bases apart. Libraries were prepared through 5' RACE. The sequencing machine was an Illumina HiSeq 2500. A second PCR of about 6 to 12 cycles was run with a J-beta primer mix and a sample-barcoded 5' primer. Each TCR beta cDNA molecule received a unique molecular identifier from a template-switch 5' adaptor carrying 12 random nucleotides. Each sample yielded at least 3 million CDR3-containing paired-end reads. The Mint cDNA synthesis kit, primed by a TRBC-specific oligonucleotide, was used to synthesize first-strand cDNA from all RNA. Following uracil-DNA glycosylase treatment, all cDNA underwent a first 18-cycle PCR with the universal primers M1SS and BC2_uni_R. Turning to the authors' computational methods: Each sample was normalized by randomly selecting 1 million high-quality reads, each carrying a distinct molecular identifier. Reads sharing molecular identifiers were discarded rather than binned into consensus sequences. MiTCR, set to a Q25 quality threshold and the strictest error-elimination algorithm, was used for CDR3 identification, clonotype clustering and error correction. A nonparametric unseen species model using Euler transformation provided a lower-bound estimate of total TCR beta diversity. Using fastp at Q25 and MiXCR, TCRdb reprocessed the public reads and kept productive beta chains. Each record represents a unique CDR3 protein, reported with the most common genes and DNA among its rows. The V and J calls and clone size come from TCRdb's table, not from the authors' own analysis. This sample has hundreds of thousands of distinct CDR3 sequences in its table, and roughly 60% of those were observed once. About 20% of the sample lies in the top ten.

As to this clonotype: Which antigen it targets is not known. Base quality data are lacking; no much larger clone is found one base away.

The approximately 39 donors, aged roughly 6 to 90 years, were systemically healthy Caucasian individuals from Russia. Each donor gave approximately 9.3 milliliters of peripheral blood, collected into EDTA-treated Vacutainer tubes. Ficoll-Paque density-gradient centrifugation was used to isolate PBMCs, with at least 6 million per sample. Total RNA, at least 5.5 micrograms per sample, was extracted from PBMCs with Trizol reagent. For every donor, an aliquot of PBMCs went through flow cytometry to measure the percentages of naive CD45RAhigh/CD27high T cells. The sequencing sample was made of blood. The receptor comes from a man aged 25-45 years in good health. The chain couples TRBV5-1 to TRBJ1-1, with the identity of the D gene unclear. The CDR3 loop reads CASSLYSGNTEAFF. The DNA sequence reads TGCGCCAGCAGCTTGTACAGCGGGAACACTGAAGCTTTCTTT.